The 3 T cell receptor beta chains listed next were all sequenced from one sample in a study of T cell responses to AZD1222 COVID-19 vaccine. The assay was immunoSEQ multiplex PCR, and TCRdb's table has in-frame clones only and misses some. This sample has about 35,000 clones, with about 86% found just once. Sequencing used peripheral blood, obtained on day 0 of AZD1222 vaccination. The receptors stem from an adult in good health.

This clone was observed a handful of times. CDR3 residues: CASSLFKGGNTGELFF. As DNA, the CDR3 is TGTGCCAGCAGCTTATTTAAGGGAGGGAACACCGGGGAGCTGTTTTTT. This rearrangement joins TRBV7-9 to TRBJ2-2; TRBD2 is a possible D gene (6 bases). There are 16 residues in the CDR3. CDR1 is SEHNR and CDR2 is FQNEAQ in the germline V gene (reference sequence). V dropped 2 bases and J dropped 1 base, with 11 bases sitting between them.

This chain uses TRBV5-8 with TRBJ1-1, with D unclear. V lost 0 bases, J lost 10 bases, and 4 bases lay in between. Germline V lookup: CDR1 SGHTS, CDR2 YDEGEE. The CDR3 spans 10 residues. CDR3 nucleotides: TGTGCCAGCAGCTTGGCCACAGCTTTCTTT. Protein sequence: CASSLATAFF.

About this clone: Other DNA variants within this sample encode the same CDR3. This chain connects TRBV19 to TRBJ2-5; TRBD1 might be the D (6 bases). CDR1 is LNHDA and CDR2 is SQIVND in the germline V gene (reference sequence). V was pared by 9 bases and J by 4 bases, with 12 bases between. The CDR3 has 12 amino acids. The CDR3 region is CASRQAGETQYF. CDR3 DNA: TGTGCCAGCCGACAGGCAGGAGAGACCCAGTACTTC.